The sequence of this T cell receptor (beta chain) was determined in a study of CXCR3-negative and CXCR3-positive naive CD8 T cells. Study findings and constraints: A higher hydrophobicity marked the TRB CDR3s of CXCR3-positive naive cells versus CXCR3-negative naive cells. The level of CXCR3 expression partially decreased after cryopreservation; the majority of assays used fresh PBMCs.

Turning to this clonotype: Its matching antigen is unknown.

The TRB cDNA libraries were prepared by 5' RACE with UMI labels. TCRdb reprocessed the 5' RACE reads and reports one entry per CDR3 protein, with no DNA. Its clone listing holds over 45,000 distinct CDR3 sequences. The material sequenced was naive CXCR3- CD8+ T cells from blood. The subset denotes: CD45RO-CCR7+CD27+CD95- naive CD8+ T cells lacking CXCR3 (TNR3-). The receptor's source is a human donor in good health. Some clones in this sample may be carry-over from other donors' samples.

The chain's CDR3 is CSVEGGRSEQYF. The J gene is TRBJ2-7, the V gene TRBV29-1. Germline assignment: CDR1 SQVTM and CDR2 ANQGSEA. This CDR3 has 12 amino acids.